This T cell receptor (beta chain) is from a study of T cells during gluten challenge in celiac disease (dated 2017 in TCRdb). In the study overall: For 6 or 7 challenge participants who showed a significant rise in HLA-DQ:gluten tetramer-binding T cells, paired single-cell TCR sequencing was carried out. Blood was collected at baseline, day 6 and day 14 of the challenge, and duodenal biopsies at baseline and day 14. On the Illumina MiSeq, paired-end 250 bp sequencing was performed for single-cell libraries and paired-end 300 bp sequencing was performed for bulk libraries.

General study outcomes and caveats: Across the 7 patients, about 12-44% of single-cell TCR-alpha/beta clonotypes seen at the latest time point had also been present at baseline, compared with roughly 52-55% in the bulk data. Increased clonal expansion on day 6 was shown by a lower sample-corrected Shannon diversity of circulating gluten-specific T cells. The circulating gluten-specific T cells hit their peak on day 6, and the day-6 repertoire seemed to be made up largely of expanded preexisting memory clonotypes.

On this clonotype: The input lacks base qualities; no much larger clone sits a single base away.

Blood cells were gated as tetramer-binding CD4+ effector-memory gut-homing T cells defined as CD3+, CD45RA-, CD62L- and integrin beta7+, with lineage markers excluded. Patients with treated celiac disease who followed a gluten-free diet went through a 14-day oral dietary gluten challenge so that recall of gluten-specific T cells could be studied. Cells were sorted on an Aria II cell sorter as single cells, and also in bulk when tetramer-positive cells were relatively numerous. Before staining, peripheral blood mononuclear cells were isolated using Ficoll density gradient centrifugation and then cryopreserved. Before tetramer-binding CD4+ T cells were sorted, thawed cells were stained with a pool of PE-conjugated HLA-DQ:gluten tetramers presenting immunodominant gluten epitopes. After HLA-DQ:gluten tetramer staining, the blood samples went through tetramer-based enrichment. Looking up the germline V gene yields CDR1 MDHEN and CDR2 SYDVKM. The trim is 2 bases for V and 3 bases for J, with a gap of 8 bases between the germline ends. Taken from cysteine to phenylalanine, the CDR3 has 13 residues. Here the CDR3 DNA is all that survives: 39 bases in frame from base 1.

The library was prepared using single-cell sequencing. TCRdb lists the instrument as Illumina MiSeq. Paired single-cell TCR-alpha and TCR-beta sequences were amplified by three nested PCRs with multiplexed primers covering all TRA and TRB V genes. On the authors' methods: Selected pRESTO steps were used to preprocess reads, and IMGT/HighV-QUEST was used to assign V, D, J genes and CDR3 junctions. Single cells were retained only when identified as valid singletons with at most three chains, each chain being supported by 100 or more reads. Clonotypes were defined as identical paired TCR-alpha/beta nucleotide sequences, and negligible cross-contamination was indicated by cross-patient sharing of only around 0.22%. Repertoire diversity was estimated with an undersampling-corrected Shannon index in samples with more than 20 cells. The raw public data were reprocessed by TCRdb itself: fastp quality trimming at Q25, MiXCR clonotype calling, in-frame beta chains only. Every entry covers one CDR3 protein and lists the most common genes and DNA from its rows. The V and J calls, along with clone size, are taken from TCRdb and not from the paper's own processing. Counted in this sample were about 170 distinct CDR3 sequences; around 58% of them appeared once. 76% of the sample is held by the ten biggest clonotypes.

Recombination connected TRBV28 to TRBJ2-7, with no confidently assigned D gene. Sample: gluten-specific CD4+ T cells sorted from blood using tetramers, taken at baseline or on day 6, 14 or 28 of gluten challenge (not recorded which). The clonotype originates from a female donor with celiac disease. The CDR3 region: CASSLLQRYEQYF. The DNA sequence follows: TGTGCCAGCAGTTTACTACAGCGCTACGAGCAGTACTTC. Where the CDR3 stops, the reference TRBV28 and TRBJ2-7 genes take over; the full variable domain is DVKVTQSSRYLVKRTGEKVFLECVQDMDHENMFWYRQDPGLGLRLIYFSYDVKMKEKGDIPEGYSVSREKKERFSLILESASTNQTSMYLCASSLLQRYEQYFGPGTRLTVT.